Described below is a single T cell receptor (beta chain) sequence and its context. Per the original methods: Estimated nucleated cell counts came from reference gene primer amplification. Clones were sequenced by immunoSEQ multiplex PCR, and TCRdb holds only the in-frame ones, with some missing. For V, J and clone size, that table is used; D and trimming come from the DNA. This sample carries more than 120,000 clones, 80% to 90% of them seen once, and the ten largest clones take around 0.91%. The CDR3 covers 14 residues. Trimming removed 0 bases from V and 5 bases from J; junction bases left unmatched: 6. CDR1 and CDR2 (germline): GTSNPN, SVGIG (reference sequence). The sample comes from a study of blood T cell repertoires in COVID-19.

The genes are TRBV30 and TRBJ2-7, with 8 bases identical to TRBD1. The clonotype comes from a woman in her 50s with acute or convalescent COVID-19. The sample was peripheral blood. The CDR3 loop reads CAWSVLRGLDEQYF. The CDR3 DNA reads TGTGCCTGGAGTGTACTCAGGGGGCTCGACGAGCAGTACTTC.